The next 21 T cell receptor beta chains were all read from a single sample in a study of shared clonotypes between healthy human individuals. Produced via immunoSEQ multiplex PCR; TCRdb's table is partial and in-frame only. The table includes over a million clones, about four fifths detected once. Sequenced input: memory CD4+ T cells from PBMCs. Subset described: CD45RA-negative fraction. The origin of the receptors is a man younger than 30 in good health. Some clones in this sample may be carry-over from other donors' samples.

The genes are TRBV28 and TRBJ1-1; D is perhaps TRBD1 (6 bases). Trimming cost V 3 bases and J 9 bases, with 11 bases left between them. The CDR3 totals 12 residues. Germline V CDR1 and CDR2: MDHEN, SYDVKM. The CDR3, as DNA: TGTGCCAGCAGTTTTGGGGGGCTGAAAGCTTTCTTT. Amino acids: CASSFGGLKAFF.

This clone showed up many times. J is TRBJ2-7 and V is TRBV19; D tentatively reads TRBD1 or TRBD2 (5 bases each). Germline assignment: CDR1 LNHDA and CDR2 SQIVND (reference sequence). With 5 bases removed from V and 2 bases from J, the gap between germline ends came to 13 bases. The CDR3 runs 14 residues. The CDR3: CASSSRDGAYEQYF. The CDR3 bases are TGTGCCAGTAGTTCCCGGGACGGAGCCTACGAGCAGTACTTC.

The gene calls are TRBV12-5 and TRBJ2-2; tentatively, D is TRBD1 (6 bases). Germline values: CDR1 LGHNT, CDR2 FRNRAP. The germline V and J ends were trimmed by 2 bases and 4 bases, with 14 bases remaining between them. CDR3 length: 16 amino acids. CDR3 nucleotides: TGTGCTAGTGGTTTGTCCTTACAGGGACGCACCGGGGAGCTGTTTTTT. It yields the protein CASGLSLQGRTGELFF.

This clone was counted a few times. The CDR3 sequence is CASSIPTGPWYF. CDR3 sequence (DNA): TGTGCCAGCAGCATACCAACAGGTCCCTGGTACTTC. The chain recombines TRBV11-2 with TRBJ2-7; possible D gene TRBD1, 5 bases. The length of the CDR3 is 12 residues. The V and J ends lost 5 bases and 12 bases respectively, with 17 bases between them. Germline CDR1 and CDR2: SGHAT and FQNNGV. The full variable domain, with the rest looked up from reference TRBV11-2 and TRBJ2-7, is EAGVAQSPRYKIIEKRQSVAFWCNPISGHATLYWYQQILGQGPKLLIQFQNNGVVDDSQLPKDRFSAERLKGVDSTLKIQPAKLEDSAVYLCASSIPTGPWYFGPGTRLTVT.

The CDR3: CASSLLAAGANVLTF. DNA of the CDR3: TGCGCCAGCAGCTTGCTGGCGGCTGGGGCCAACGTCCTGACTTTC. The V gene is TRBV5-1, the J gene TRBJ2-6; D unresolved. Per the germline V gene, CDR1 is SGHRS and CDR2 is YFSETQ. V was clipped by 1 base and J by 2 bases, with 7 bases between them. The CDR3 loop spans 15 amino acids.

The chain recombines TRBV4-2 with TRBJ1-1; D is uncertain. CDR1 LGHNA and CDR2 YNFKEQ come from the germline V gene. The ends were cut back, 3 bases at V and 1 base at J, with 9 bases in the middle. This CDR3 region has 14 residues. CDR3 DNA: TGTGCCAGCAGCCATCTTAGAGAGAACACTGAAGCTTTCTTT. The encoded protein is CASSHLRENTEAFF.

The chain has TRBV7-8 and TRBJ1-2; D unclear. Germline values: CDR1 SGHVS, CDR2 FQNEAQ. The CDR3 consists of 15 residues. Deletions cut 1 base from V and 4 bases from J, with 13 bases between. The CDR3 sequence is CASSLGPDGRYGYTF. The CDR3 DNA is TGTGCCAGCAGCTTAGGGCCGGACGGACGCTATGGCTACACCTTC.

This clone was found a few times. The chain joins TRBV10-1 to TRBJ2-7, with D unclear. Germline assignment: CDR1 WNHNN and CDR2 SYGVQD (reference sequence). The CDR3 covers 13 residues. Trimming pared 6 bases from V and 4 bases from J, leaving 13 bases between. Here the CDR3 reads CASSKAPLYEQYF. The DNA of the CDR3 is TGCGCCAGCAGCAAAGCTCCCCTGTACGAGCAGTACTTC.

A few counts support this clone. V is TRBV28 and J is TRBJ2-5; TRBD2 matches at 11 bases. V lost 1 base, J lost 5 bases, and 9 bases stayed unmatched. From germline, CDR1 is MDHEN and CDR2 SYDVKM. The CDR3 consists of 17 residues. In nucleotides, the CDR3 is TGTGCCAGCAGTTTATTTGAGACCTTAGCGGGAGGGGAGACCCAGTACTTC. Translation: CASSLFETLAGGETQYF.

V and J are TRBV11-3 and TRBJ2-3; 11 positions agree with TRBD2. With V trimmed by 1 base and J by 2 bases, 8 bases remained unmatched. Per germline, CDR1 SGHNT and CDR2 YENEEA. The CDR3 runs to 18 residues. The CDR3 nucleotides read TGTGCCAGCAGCTTAGGAGCTAGCGGGAGGCGTCCCACAGATACGCAGTATTTT. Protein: CASSLGASGRRPTDTQYF.

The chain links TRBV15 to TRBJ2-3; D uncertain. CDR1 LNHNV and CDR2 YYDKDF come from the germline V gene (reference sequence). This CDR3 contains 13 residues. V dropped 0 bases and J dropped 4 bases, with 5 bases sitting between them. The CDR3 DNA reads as TGTGCCACCAGCAGAGATATTGCAGATACGCAGTATTTT. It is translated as CATSRDIADTQYF.

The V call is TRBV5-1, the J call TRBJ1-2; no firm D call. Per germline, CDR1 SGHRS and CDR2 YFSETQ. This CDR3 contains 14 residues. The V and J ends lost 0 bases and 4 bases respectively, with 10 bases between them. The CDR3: CASSLAQTPYGYTF. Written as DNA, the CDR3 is TGCGCCAGCAGCTTGGCACAGACTCCCTATGGCTACACCTTC.

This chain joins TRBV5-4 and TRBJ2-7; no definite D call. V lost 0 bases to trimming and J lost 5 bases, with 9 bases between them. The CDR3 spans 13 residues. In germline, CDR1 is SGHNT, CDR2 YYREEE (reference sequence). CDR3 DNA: TGTGCCAGCAGCTTGGGGCCTAACGACGAGCAGTACTTC. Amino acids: CASSLGPNDEQYF.

Here the CDR3 DNA reads TGCGCCAGCAGCCAAGCCCAGGGACAGGGAAGTAATTCACCCCTCCACTTT. It translates to CASSQAQGQGSNSPLHF. The chain has TRBV4-1 and TRBJ1-6, with 9 nucleotides matching TRBD1. J lost 6 bases, V lost 1 base, and 7 bases had no gene match. CDR3 length equals 17 residues. CDR1 and CDR2 (germline): MGHRA, YSYEKL.

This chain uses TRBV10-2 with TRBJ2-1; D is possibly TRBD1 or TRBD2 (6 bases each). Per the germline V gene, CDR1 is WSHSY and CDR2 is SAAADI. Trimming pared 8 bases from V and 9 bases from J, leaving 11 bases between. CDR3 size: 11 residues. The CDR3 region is CASGGRGEQFF. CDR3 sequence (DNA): TGCGCCAGCGGGGGGCGGGGTGAGCAGTTCTTC.

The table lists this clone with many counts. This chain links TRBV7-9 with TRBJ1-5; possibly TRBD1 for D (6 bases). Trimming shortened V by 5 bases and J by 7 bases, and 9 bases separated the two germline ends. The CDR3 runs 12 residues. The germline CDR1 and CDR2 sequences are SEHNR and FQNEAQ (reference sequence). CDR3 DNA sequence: TGTGCCAGCAGCGGGGGGACACAGCCCCAGCATTTT. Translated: CASSGGTQPQHF.

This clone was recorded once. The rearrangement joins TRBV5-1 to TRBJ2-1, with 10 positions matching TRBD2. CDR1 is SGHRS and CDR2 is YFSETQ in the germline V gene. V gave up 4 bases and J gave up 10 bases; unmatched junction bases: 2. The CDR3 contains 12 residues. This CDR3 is CASSDSGREQFF. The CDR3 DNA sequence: TGCGCCAGCAGCGATAGCGGGAGGGAGCAGTTCTTC.

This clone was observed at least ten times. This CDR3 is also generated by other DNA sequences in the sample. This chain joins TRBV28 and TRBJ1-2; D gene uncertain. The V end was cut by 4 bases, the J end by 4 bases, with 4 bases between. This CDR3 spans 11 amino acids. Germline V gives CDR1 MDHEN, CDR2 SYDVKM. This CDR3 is CASSWGYGYTF. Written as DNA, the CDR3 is TGTGCCAGCAGTTGGGGCTATGGCTACACCTTC.

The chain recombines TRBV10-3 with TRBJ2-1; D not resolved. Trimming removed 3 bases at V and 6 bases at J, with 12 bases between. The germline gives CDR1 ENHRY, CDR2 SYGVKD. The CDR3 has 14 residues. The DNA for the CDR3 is TGTGCCATCAGTGATATTCTTGGTCTCAATGAGCAGTTCTTC. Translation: CAISDILGLNEQFF.

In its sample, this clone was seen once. The CDR3 DNA sequence: TGTGCCAGCAGCCGGAGAGCGGAGGGGGGGAACATTCAGTACTTC. This codes for CASSRRAEGGNIQYF. This chain connects TRBV7-9 to TRBJ2-4, with D possibly TRBD2 on 7 matching bases. The CDR3 has 15 amino acids. V lost 5 bases and J lost 7, with 18 bases in between. Germline-derived CDR1 and CDR2 are SEHNR and FQNEAQ (reference sequence).

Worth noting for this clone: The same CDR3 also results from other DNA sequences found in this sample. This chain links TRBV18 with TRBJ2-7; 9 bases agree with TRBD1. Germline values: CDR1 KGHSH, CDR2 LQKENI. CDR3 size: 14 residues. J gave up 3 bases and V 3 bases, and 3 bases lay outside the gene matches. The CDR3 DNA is TGTGCCAGCTCACCGCCGACAGGGGGCTACGAGCAGTACTTC. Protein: CASSPPTGGYEQYF.